The T cell receptor (beta chain) under discussion was sequenced for a study of beta chain features in type 1 diabetes. cDNA synthesis used the whole RNA isolate, giving expressed TCRB sequences. Clones were read by immunoSEQ multiplex PCR, and TCRdb kept only the in-frame ones, dropping some. The profile covers under 450,000 clones, with roughly 16% appearing a single time and approximately 0.02% taken by the ten largest. This clone has more than one count but fewer than ten. The germline V gene has CDR1 SEHNR and CDR2 FQNEAQ (reference sequence). Trimming shortened V by 1 base and J by 2 bases, and 14 bases separated the two germline ends. The CDR3 runs to 16 residues.

This TCR derives from a woman in her late teens or twenties in good health. This chain links TRBV7-9 with TRBJ1-2; no firm D call. The material sequenced was naive CD4+ T cells from blood. The CDR3 loop is CASSLVAGQANYGYTF. CDR3 bases: TGTGCCAGCAGCTTAGTCGCTGGCCAGGCGAACTATGGCTACACCTTC.